Listed below are T cell receptor beta chains from one sample, sequenced in a study of blood T cell repertoires in COVID-19. Data came from immunoSEQ multiplex PCR; TCRdb stores just in-frame clones and leaves some out. Among roughly 230,000 clones listed, more than 65% were seen once. Sequencing input: PBMCs or T cells enriched from blood (not recorded which). The origin of the receptors is a man in his forties or fifties who had recovered from COVID-19. Both conserved end residues are part of each CDR3. D genes are given only for firm matches. Size tells how often a clone was seen (once, few, many) or the class of an expanded clone, and some rows leave it out.

>TRBJ1-2|-|TRBV11-2|TRBD1
TGTGCCAGCAGCTTAGAAGTGAGGCAGACAGGGGACTATGGCTACACCTTC
CASSLEVRQTGDYGYTF
>TRBJ1-3|-|TRBV7-3|-
TGTGCCAGCAGCGCCACCGGTTGGGGGGGCAAGCCTGGAAACACCATATATTTT
CASSATGWGGKPGNTIYF
>TRBJ2-5|-|TRBV7-9|TRBD2
TGTGCCAGCAGCTTCACTAGCGTTGGAGAGACCCAGTACTTC
CASSFTSVGETQYF
>TRBJ1-2|-|TRBV25-1|-
TGTGCCAGCAGTGTGAGCGGCTATGGCTACACCTTC
CASSVSGYGYTF
>TRBJ1-2|-|TRBV6-5|-
TGTGCCATTACGGGGGTTTATGGCTACACCTTC
CAITGVYGYTF
>TRBJ1-6|-|TRBV7-3|TRBD1
TGTGCCAGCAGCTCGACAGGGTTTGGATCACCCCTCCACTTT
CASSSTGFGSPLHF
>TRBJ1-5|-|TRBV28|TRBD1
TGTGCCAGCAGGCTGACAGGGAGCAATCAGCCCCAGCATTTT
CASRLTGSNQPQHF
>TRBJ2-1|few|TRBV10-3|-
TGTGCCATCAGCCGCCGGGACACCCAGAATGAGCAGTTCTTC
CAISRRDTQNEQFF
>TRBJ1-5|-|TRBV18|-
TGTGCCAGCTCACCGGGAACAACAGGGAATCAGCCCCAGCATTTT
CASSPGTTGNQPQHF
>TRBJ1-1|few|TRBV28|TRBD1
TGTGCCAGCAGGCACCCCTTTCCCCAGGGGGCGGGCACTGAAGCTTTCTTT
CASRHPFPQGAGTEAFF
>TRBJ2-1|once|TRBV6-6|TRBD1
TGTGCCAGCAGCCGGAGCAGACAGGGGCATTACAATGAGCAGTTCTTC
CASSRSRQGHYNEQFF
>TRBJ2-2|once|TRBV9|-
TGTGCCAGCAGCGTAGGGGGGGTCGGGATGAACACCGGGGAGCTGTTTTTT
CASSVGGVGMNTGELFF
>TRBJ2-6|-|TRBV6-1|-
TGTGCCAGCAGTGATCAGATCTCTGGGGCCAACGTCCTGACTTTC
CASSDQISGANVLTF
>TRBJ1-4|-|TRBV5-1|-
TGCGCCAGCAGCTTGGCGGGCGGGGATGAAAAACTGTTTTTT
CASSLAGGDEKLFF
>TRBJ1-2|-|TRBV28|-
TGTGCCAGCCAGGGTTCTCCCTTTTATGGCTACACCTTC
CASQGSPFYGYTF
>TRBJ2-6|-|TRBV12-5|TRBD1
TGTGCTAGTGTCCAAGGGGGCGGTGGGGCCAACGTCCTGACTTTC
CASVQGGGGANVLTF
>TRBJ2-7|-|TRBV6-5|TRBD1
TGTGCCAGCAGTTTACGACAGGGGATTGCCTACGAGCAGTACTTC
CASSLRQGIAYEQYF
>TRBJ1-4|-|TRBV7-9|TRBD1
TGTGCCAGCAGCCGGACAGGGGTTTTTGAAAAACTGTTTTTT
CASSRTGVFEKLFF
>TRBJ1-3|-|TRBV6-5|-
TGTGCCAGCAAGCCGGTCTTCTCTGGAAACACCATATATTTT
CASKPVFSGNTIYF
>TRBJ1-6|-|TRBV4-2|-
TGTGCCAGCAGCCAAGATCTCAGGGACTCGGTGTCCCTCCACTTT
CASSQDLRDSVSLHF
>TRBJ2-1|-|TRBV28|TRBD2
TGTGCCAGCAGTTTACGTCGGGGGGATGAGCAGTTCTTC
CASSLRRGDEQFF